Below are 2 T cell receptor beta chains sequenced from a single sample in a study of T cells in tumors after PD-1 blockade. Clones were sequenced by immunoSEQ multiplex PCR, and TCRdb holds only the in-frame ones, with some missing. The table shows approximately 6,300 clones, with roughly two thirds occurring only once. The input for sequencing was tumor tissue, taken before anti-PD-1 treatment. These receptors were taken from a human donor with basal cell carcinoma.

This clone was found once. V usage is TRBV7-9 and J usage is TRBJ1-1, with D unresolved. Trimming took off 5 bases at V and 5 bases at J, with 12 bases between the two ends. Germline CDR1 and CDR2: SEHNR and FQNEAQ (reference sequence). This CDR3 is 13 amino acids long. Here the CDR3 DNA reads TGTGCCAGCAGCCTAGGGTTGGGAACTGAAGCTTTCTTT. Its translation: CASSLGLGTEAFF.

This clone is labeled medium-sized (0.01 to 0.1%). V gene TRBV5-4 combines with J gene TRBJ1-2; 8 positions match TRBD1. This CDR3 has 14 residues. CDR1 is SGHNT and CDR2 is YYREEE in the germline V gene (reference sequence). V dropped 4 bases and J dropped 4; count of bases not matched to a gene: 6. CDR3 nucleotides: TGTGCCAGCAGCCCAGGGGGCGCGAGCTATGGCTACACCTTC. It codes for CASSPGGASYGYTF.